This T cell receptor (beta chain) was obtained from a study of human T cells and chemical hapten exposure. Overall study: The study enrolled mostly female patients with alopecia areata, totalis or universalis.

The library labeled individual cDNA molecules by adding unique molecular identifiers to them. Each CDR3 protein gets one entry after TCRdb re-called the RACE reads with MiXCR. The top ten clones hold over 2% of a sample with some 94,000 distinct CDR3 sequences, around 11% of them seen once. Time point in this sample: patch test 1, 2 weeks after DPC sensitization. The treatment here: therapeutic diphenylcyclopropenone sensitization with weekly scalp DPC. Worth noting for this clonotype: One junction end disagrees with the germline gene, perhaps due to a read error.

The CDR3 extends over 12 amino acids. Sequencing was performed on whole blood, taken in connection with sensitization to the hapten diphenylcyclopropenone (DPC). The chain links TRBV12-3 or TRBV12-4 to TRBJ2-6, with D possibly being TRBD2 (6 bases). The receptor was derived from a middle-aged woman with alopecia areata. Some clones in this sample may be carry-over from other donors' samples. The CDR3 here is CASSLTQGGISF. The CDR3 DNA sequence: TGTGCCAGCAGTTTAACCCAGGGAGGTATATCTTTC.